A single sample gave rise to the 6 T cell receptor beta chains below, sequenced in a study of OX40 agonist ivuxolimab in advanced cancers. Assay: immunoSEQ multiplex PCR; the TCRdb copy retains only in-frame clones and omits some. The top ten hold around 2.4% of the sample, which has 35,000 to 40,000 clones, about 88% seen once. Sequences were derived from CD4+ or CD8+ T cells sorted from blood, sampled in a trial of the OX40 agonist ivuxolimab. The source is an adult with an advanced solid tumor such as melanoma, head and neck, liver or kidney cancer.

The gene calls are TRBV6-1 and TRBJ2-5; 7 bases are a match to TRBD1. The CDR3 runs 15 residues. Trimming took 4 bases from V and 5 from J; bases not matched to a gene: 10. CDR1 and CDR2 from the germline V gene are MNHNS and SASEGT. This CDR3 reads CASSGSRGRMETQYF. The DNA for the CDR3 is TGTGCCAGCAGTGGATCGAGGGGGCGCATGGAGACCCAGTACTTC.

The chain couples TRBV6-5 to TRBJ2-1; D is perhaps TRBD2 (6 bases). This CDR3 is 15 amino acids long. The germline V gene has CDR1 MNHEY and CDR2 SVGAGI. V gave up 6 bases and J gave up 4 bases, with 16 bases separating them. In nucleotides, the CDR3 is TGTGCCAGCAGGGAGGGGCGGGGCTCTTACAATGAGCAGTTCTTC. This gives the protein CASREGRGSYNEQFF.

The rearrangement links TRBV29-1 to TRBJ2-3, with 11 bases lining up with TRBD2. The V segment lost 7 bases and the J segment 2 bases; nucleotides outside the gene matches: 5. Germline lookup yields CDR1 SQVTM and CDR2 ANQGSEA. The CDR3 is made up of 14 amino acids. CDR3 bases: TGCAGCGCTCTACTAGCGGGGGACACAGATACGCAGTATTTT. Amino acid sequence: CSALLAGDTDTQYF.

The chain couples TRBV7-9 to TRBJ2-3, with D possibly being TRBD1 (8 bases). Trimming removed 6 bases from V and 4 bases from J, with 14 bases in between. Germline lookup yields CDR1 SEHNR and CDR2 FQNEAQ (reference sequence). The CDR3 runs to 14 residues. In nucleotides, the CDR3 is TGTGCCAGCAGGCCAACAGGGGGGGCAGATACGCAGTATTTT. Translation: CASRPTGGADTQYF. The entire variable domain, with the rest obtained from reference TRBV7-9 and TRBJ2-3, is as follows: DTGVSQNPRHKITKRGQNVTFRCDPISEHNRLYWYRQTLGQGPEFLTYFQNEAQLEKSRLLSDRFSAERPKGSFSTLEIQRTEQGDSAMYLCASRPTGGADTQYFGPGTRLTVL.

This clone was seen just once. This sequence joins TRBV6-1 and TRBJ1-1, with 7 positions matching TRBD1. CDR3 length equals 14 residues. V shed 6 bases and J 0 bases; nucleotides not matched to a gene: 4. CDR1 is MNHNS, CDR2 SASEGT, per germline. The CDR3 bases are TGTGCCAGCAGGGAGACAGGGTTGAACACTGAAGCTTTCTTT. Translating it yields CASRETGLNTEAFF.

The chain uses TRBV7-6 and TRBJ2-1, with 7 bases lining up with TRBD2. With 1 base clipped from V and 9 bases from J, the junction kept 18 bases outside the gene matches. The CDR3 has 18 residues. Germline V CDR1 and CDR2: SGHVS, FNYEAQ. CDR3 amino acids: CASSLVGGGSSSSGEQFF. The CDR3 coding sequence is TGTGCCAGCAGCTTAGTTGGGGGGGGGTCCTCCTCGAGCGGTGAGCAGTTCTTC.